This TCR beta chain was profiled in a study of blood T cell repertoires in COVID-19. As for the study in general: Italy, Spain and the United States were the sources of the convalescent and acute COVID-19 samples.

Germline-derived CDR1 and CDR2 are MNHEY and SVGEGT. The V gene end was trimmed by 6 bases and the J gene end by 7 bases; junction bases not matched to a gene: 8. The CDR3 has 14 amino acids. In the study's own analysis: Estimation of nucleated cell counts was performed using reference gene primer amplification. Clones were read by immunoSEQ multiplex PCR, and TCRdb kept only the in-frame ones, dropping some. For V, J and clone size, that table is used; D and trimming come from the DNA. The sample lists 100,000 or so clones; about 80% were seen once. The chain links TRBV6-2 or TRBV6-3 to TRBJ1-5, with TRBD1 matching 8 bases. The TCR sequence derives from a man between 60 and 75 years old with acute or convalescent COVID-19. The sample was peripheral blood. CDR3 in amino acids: CASSDRGGRQPQHF. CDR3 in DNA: TGTGCCAGCAGCGACAGGGGTGGAAGGCAGCCCCAGCATTTT.